Listed here are 8 T cell receptor beta chains from one sample, sequenced in a study of brain T cells in children with intractable seizures. The protocol was immunoSEQ multiplex PCR, while the TCRdb copy is restricted to in-frame clones and leaves out a portion. The sample holds 300,000 to 400,000 clones; about 93% are singletons and the top ten take roughly 5.8%. Time point in this sample: blood from clinic visit 5 months post-surgery; TSC patient then seizure free. Sequenced here: peripheral blood, sampled more than 4 months after surgery. These receptors were taken from a boy less than two years old with tuberous sclerosis and intractable seizures.

V gene TRBV29-1 combines with J gene TRBJ2-7; TRBD2 might be the D (6 bases). V was trimmed by 4 bases and J by 3 bases, leaving 10 bases between them. The germline CDR1 and CDR2 sequences are SQVTM and ANQGSEA. This CDR3 spans 12 amino acids. Written as DNA, the CDR3 is TGCAGCGTTGGCGGGACCTTCTACGAGCAGTACTTC. Translating it yields CSVGGTFYEQYF.

CDR3 sequence reads: CASSHDSTSGGPNEQFF. The CDR3 DNA sequence: TGTGCCAGCAGCCATGATTCGACTAGCGGGGGGCCCAATGAGCAGTTCTTC. The J gene is TRBJ2-1, the V gene TRBV21-1; the D call TRBD2 from the table was never checked on the DNA. TRBV21-1 is a recognized pseudogene. The CDR3 extends over 17 amino acids.

CDR3: CASSPVSYEQYF. The DNA of the CDR3 is TGTGCCAGCAGCCCGGTAAGCTACGAGCAGTACTTC. The J gene is TRBJ2-7, the V gene TRBV6-2 or TRBV6-3; D unresolved. In germline, CDR1 is MNHEY, CDR2 SVGEGT. Deletions cut 6 bases from V and 3 bases from J, with 9 bases between. CDR3 length: 12 residues.

The chain uses TRBV3-1 (or the pseudogene TRBV3-2) and TRBJ2-3; the D gene is possibly TRBD2 (6 bases). The CDR3 has 15 residues. Trimming removed 4 bases from V and 2 bases from J, with 13 bases in between. Germline values: CDR1 LGHDT, CDR2 YNNKEL (reference sequence). CDR3 residues: CASSLVSGLTDTQYF. In nucleotides, the CDR3 is TGTGCCAGCAGCCTCGTCAGCGGGCTCACAGATACGCAGTATTTT.

J is TRBJ2-7 and V is TRBV5-6; 10 positions agree with TRBD1. The V gene's germline CDR1 is SGHDT and CDR2 YYEEEE. V gave up 4 bases and J gave up 2 bases; unmatched junction bases: 9. The CDR3 has 16 amino acids. CDR3 amino acids: CASSAFRDRGTYEQYF. The CDR3 region has the DNA TGTGCCAGCAGCGCATTCCGGGACAGGGGAACCTACGAGCAGTACTTC.

The rearrangement uses TRBV30 and TRBJ2-2, with 9 bases identical to TRBD1. Per germline, CDR1 GTSNPN and CDR2 SVGIG (reference sequence). Trimming at V came to 4 bases and at J to 3 bases, leaving 6 bases not matched to a gene. The length of the CDR3 is 15 residues. DNA for the CDR3: TGTGCCTGGAAGGAACAGGGGGCTTACACCGGGGAGCTGTTTTTT. Translated, it gives CAWKEQGAYTGELFF.

J is TRBJ1-4 and V is TRBV4-1; D ambiguous. This CDR3 contains 14 residues. The germline CDR1 and CDR2 sequences are MGHRA and YSYEKL. With 4 bases removed from V and 7 bases from J, the gap between germline ends came to 13 bases. The CDR3 sequence is CASSPSPGSEKLFF. In DNA form, the CDR3 reads TGCGCCAGCAGCCCCTCCCCGGGGAGTGAAAAACTGTTTTTT.

J is TRBJ2-7 and V is TRBV5-6; 8 bases line up with TRBD1. The CDR3 loop spans 15 amino acids. Germline CDR1 reads SGHDT; CDR2 reads YYEEEE. V lost 0 bases to trimming and J lost 4 bases; unmatched junction nucleotides: 6. CDR3 region: CASSLGVGQGYEQYF. For the CDR3, the DNA is TGTGCCAGCAGCTTGGGGGTCGGACAGGGTTACGAGCAGTACTTC.